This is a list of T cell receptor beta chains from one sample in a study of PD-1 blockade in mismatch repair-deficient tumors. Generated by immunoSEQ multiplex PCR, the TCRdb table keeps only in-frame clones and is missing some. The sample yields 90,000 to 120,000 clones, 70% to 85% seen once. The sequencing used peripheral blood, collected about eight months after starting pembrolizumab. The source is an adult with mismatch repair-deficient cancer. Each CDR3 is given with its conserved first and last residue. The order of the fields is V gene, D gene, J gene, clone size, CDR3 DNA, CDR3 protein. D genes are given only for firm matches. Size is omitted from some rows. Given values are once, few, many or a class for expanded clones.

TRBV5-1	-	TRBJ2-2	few	TGCGCCAGCAGCTTGGATCTTCGGGGCGGCGGGGAGCTGTTTTTT	CASSLDLRGGGELFF
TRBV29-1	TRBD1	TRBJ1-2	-	TGCAGCGATCAGACAGGGGGAGACTATGGCTACACCTTC	CSDQTGGDYGYTF
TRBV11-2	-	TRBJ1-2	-	TGTGCCAGCAGCTGGACGGACGGCCCTTATGGCTACACCTTC	CASSWTDGPYGYTF
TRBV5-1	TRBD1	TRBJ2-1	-	TGCGCCAGCAGGCGACTGGGACAGACATTCTCCTACAATGAGCAGTTCTTC	CASRRLGQTFSYNEQFF
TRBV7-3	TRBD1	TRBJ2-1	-	TGTGCCAGCAGCCGGGACAGGGGAGGACACAATGAGCAGTTCTTC	CASSRDRGGHNEQFF
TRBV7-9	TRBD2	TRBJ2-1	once	TGTGCCAGCAGCTTATCGGGACTAGCGGGATTTCGCAATGAGCAGTTCTTC	CASSLSGLAGFRNEQFF
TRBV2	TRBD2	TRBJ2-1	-	TGTGCCAGCAGTGAATGGCGCGGGAGATTAGCTGAGCAGTTCTTC	CASSEWRGRLAEQFF
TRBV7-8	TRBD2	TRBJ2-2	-	TGTGCCAGCAGCTTAGAACTAGCGGGAGTTGACACCGGGGAGCTGTTTTTT	CASSLELAGVDTGELFF
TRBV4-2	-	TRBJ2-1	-	TGTGCCAGCAGCCGAGGGAAGAATGAGCAGTTCTTC	CASSRGKNEQFF
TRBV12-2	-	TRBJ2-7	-	TGTGCCAGCAGCCCCTCCGGAGCGGGAGCCTCCTACGAGCAGTACTTC	CASSPSGAGASYEQYF
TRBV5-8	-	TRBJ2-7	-	TGTGCCAGCAGCCGTTCAGCGGCGCCTTCCTACGAGCAGTACTTC	CASSRSAAPSYEQYF
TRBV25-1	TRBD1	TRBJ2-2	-	TGTGCCAGCAGTGACCGGGACAGGGAGCATACCGGGGAGCTGTTTTTT	CASSDRDREHTGELFF
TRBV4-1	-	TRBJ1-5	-	TGCGCCAGCAGCCAAGAACAGGTTAGCAATCAGCCCCAGCATTTT	CASSQEQVSNQPQHF
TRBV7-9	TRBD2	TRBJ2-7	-	TGTGCCAGCAGCTCCAGGACTAGCGGGAGGGGTGAGCAGTACTTC	CASSSRTSGRGEQYF
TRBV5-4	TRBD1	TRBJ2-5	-	TGTGCCAGCAGCTTTCCCCGACAGGGCCTCGGGGAGACCCAGTACTTC	CASSFPRQGLGETQYF
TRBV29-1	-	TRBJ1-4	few	TGCAGCGTTGAAAGTAGTGTGAGGGCTAGACTGTTTTTT	CSVESSVRARLFF
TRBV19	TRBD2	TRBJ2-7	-	TGTGCCAGTAGTATAGTAACTAGCGGGAGGTTAAGCTCCTACGAGCAGTACTTC	CASSIVTSGRLSSYEQYF
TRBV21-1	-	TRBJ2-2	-	TGTGCCAGCAGCAAAGCGCTGGAGGCCCCGAACACCGGGGAGCTGTTTTTT	CASSKALEAPNTGELFF
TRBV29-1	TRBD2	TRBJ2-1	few	TGCAGCGTTGACAGGAGCGGGAGAAAATCCTACAATGAGCAGTTCTTC	CSVDRSGRKSYNEQFF
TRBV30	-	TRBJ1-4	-	TGTGCCCACCGGACCCTTGGAGAAAAACTGTTTTTT	CAHRTLGEKLFF
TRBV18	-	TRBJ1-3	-	TGTGCCAGCTCACCAGGACAGTCCTCGGGAAACACCATATATTTT	CASSPGQSSGNTIYF
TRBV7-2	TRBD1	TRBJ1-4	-	TGTGCCAGCAGCGTGCCGGGACAGGGACGCGATCAACTGTTTTTT	CASSVPGQGRDQLFF
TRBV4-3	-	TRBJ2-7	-	TGCGCCAGCAGCGGGACGTCAACCTACGAGCAGTACTTC	CASSGTSTYEQYF
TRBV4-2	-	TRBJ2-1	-	TGTGCCAGCAGCCAAGGTGAATACAATGAGCAGTTCTTC	CASSQGEYNEQFF
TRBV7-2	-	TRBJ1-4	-	TGTGCCAGCAGCCCAGAAGGTTTGGGGAAATTGTTTTTT	CASSPEGLGKLFF
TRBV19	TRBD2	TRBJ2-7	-	TGTGCCAGTAGTCCGTTAGGACAGAGACTAGCGGGAGGCCGAGGGCAGTACTTC	CASSPLGQRLAGGRGQYF
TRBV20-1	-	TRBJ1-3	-	TGCAGTGCTAACTCTGGAAACACCATATATTTT	CSANSGNTIYF
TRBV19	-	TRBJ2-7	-	TGTGCCAGTAGTATCTCAGGGGTCGGCTCCTACGAGCAGTACTTC	CASSISGVGSYEQYF
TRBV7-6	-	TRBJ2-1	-	TGTGCCAGCAGCTTAGCGGACAATGAGCAGTTCTTC	CASSLADNEQFF
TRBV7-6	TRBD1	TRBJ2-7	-	TGTGCCAGCAGCTTAGCCCCAGGGGGCTCCTACGAGCAGTACTTC	CASSLAPGGSYEQYF
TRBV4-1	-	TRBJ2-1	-	TGCGCCAGCAGCCAAGAATCCGAAGCTAGCTATGAGCAGTTCTTC	CASSQESEASYEQFF
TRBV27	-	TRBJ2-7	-	TGTGCCAGCAGTTACGGGTTGGGCTCCTACGAGCAGTACTTC	CASSYGLGSYEQYF
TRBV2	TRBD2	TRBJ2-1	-	TGTGCCAGCAGGGGGGGACTAGCGGGAGGCGGTGAGCAGTTCTTC	CASRGGLAGGGEQFF
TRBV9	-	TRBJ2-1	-	TGTGCCAGCAGCGTAGGGACTTCCGATGAGCAGTTCTTC	CASSVGTSDEQFF
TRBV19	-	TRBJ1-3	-	TGTGCCAGTAGTATGGGAAACACGTTATTTTCTGGAAACACCATATATTTT	CASSMGNTLFSGNTIYF
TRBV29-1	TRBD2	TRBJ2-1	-	TGCAGCGTTCCCGGAGGACTAGCGGGACTTAATGAGCAGTTCTTC	CSVPGGLAGLNEQFF
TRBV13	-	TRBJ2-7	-	TGTGCCAGCAGCTCCCGACTTACCTACGAGCAGTACTTC	CASSSRLTYEQYF
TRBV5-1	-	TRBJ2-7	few	TGCGCCAGCAGCCTGACAGCCTCCCCTGGCGAGCAGTACTTC	CASSLTASPGEQYF
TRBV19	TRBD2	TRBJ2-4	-	TGTGCCAGTAGCCCATCTAGCGGCCTAGCCAAAAACATTCAGTACTTC	CASSPSSGLAKNIQYF
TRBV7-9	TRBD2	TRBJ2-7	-	TGTGCCAGCAGCCCCGGGGGGGGCGGCTACGAGCAGTACTTC	CASSPGGGGYEQYF
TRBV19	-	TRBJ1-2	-	TGTGCCAGTTGGGATGGATTCAACTATGGCTACACCTTC	CASWDGFNYGYTF
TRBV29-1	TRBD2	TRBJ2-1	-	TGCAGCGTTTGTTGGCTAGCGGGTTACAATGAGCAGTTCTTC	CSVCWLAGYNEQFF
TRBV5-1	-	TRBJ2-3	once	TGCGCCAGCAGCTTGGCTAGACGACGGATCACAGATACGCAGTATTTT	CASSLARRRITDTQYF
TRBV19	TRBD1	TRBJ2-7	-	TGTGCCAGTAGCATGGGGACAGGCTCCTACGAGCAGTACTTC	CASSMGTGSYEQYF
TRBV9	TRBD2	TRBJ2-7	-	TGTGCCAGCAGCGTAGGAGGCGGGGGGACCTACGAGCAGTACTTC	CASSVGGGGTYEQYF
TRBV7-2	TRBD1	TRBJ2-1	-	TGTGCCAGCAGCGCCAGACAGGGTGCCAAACTTAACAATGAGCAGTTCTTC	CASSARQGAKLNNEQFF
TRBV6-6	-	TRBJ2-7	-	TGTGCCAGCAGTTACTCGTTTCGGTTCTACGAGCAGTACTTC	CASSYSFRFYEQYF
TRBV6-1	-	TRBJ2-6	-	TGTGCCAGCAGTGAGCAGGGTGGGACCAACGTCCTGACTTTC	CASSEQGGTNVLTF
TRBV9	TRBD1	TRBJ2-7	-	TGTGCCAGCAGCGCCCGGGACAGATTCTACGAGCAGTACTTC	CASSARDRFYEQYF